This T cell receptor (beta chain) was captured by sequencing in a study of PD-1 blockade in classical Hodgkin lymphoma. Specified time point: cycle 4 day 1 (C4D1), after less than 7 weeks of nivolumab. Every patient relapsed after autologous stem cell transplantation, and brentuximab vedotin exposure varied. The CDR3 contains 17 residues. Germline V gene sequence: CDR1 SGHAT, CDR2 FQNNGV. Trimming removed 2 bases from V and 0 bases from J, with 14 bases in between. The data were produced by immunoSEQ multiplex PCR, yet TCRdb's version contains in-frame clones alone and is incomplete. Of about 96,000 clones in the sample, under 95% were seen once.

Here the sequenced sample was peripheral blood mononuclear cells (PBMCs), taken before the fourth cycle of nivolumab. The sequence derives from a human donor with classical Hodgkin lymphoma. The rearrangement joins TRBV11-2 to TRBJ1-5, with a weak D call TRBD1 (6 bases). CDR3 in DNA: TGTGCCAGCAGCTTAAGGCGACAGGCGGATAGCAATCAGCCCCAGCATTTT. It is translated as CASSLRRQADSNQPQHF.